Listed below are T cell receptor beta chains from one sample, sequenced in a study of identical twins. TCRdb reprocessed the 5' RACE reads via MiXCR and lists one record per CDR3 protein. The sample includes 1.5 million to 2 million distinct CDR3 sequences, about 32% seen only once; the top ten take about 0.25%. The sample taken for sequencing was cord blood. The receptor source for this set is a newborn girl in good health. Both conserved end residues are part of each CDR3. Fields, in order: V gene, J gene, D gene, clone size, CDR3 protein, CDR3 DNA. D genes are given only for firm matches. The listing skips clone size in some rows; elsewhere it reads once, few, many or a size class.

TRBV3-1,TRBJ1-2,TRBD1,.,CASSTPGQGADGYTF,TGTGCCAGCAGCACCCCGGGACAGGGGGCCGATGGCTACACCTTC
TRBV10-3,TRBJ1-5,.,.,CAITPSPFNQPQHF,TGTGCCATCACTCCGTCCCCATTCAATCAGCCCCAGCATTTT
TRBV12-3/TRBV12-4,TRBJ2-1,TRBD2,few,CASSPRTSGMAYNEQFF,TGTGCCAGCAGTCCAAGGACTAGCGGGATGGCCTACAATGAGCAGTTCTTC
TRBV5-1,TRBJ2-1,.,.,CASSLAPPGPLGEQFF,TGCGCCAGCAGCTTGGCTCCTCCGGGGCCCCTAGGGGAGCAGTTCTTC
TRBV24-1,TRBJ2-5,TRBD1,many,CATSDPGQGKETQYF,TGTGCCACCAGTGATCCGGGACAGGGTAAAGAGACCCAGTACTTC
TRBV28,TRBJ1-5,.,.,CASRSPLMRGNQPQHF,TGTGCCAGCAGATCCCCCTTGATGAGGGGGAATCAGCCCCAGCATTTT
TRBV20-1,TRBJ1-2,.,few,CSARALGSYGYTF,TGCAGTGCTAGGGCGTTAGGGAGCTATGGCTACACCTTC
TRBV14,TRBJ2-1,TRBD2,few,CASSHIWTSGWVGEQFF,TGTGCCAGCAGCCACATATGGACTAGCGGGTGGGTGGGTGAGCAGTTCTTC
TRBV20-1,TRBJ1-2,.,.,CSAPWFRGAAYGYTF,TGCAGTGCCCCCTGGTTTCGGGGGGCTGCCTATGGCTACACCTTC
TRBV5-1,TRBJ2-1,TRBD2,few,CASSLVPGLAGGHEQFF,TGCGCCAGCAGCTTGGTGCCGGGACTAGCGGGGGGGCATGAGCAGTTCTTC
TRBV7-9,TRBJ2-3,TRBD1,.,CASSPHRGERTDTQYF,TGTGCCAGCAGCCCCCACAGGGGCGAGAGGACAGATACGCAGTATTTT
TRBV7-9,TRBJ2-5,.,.,CASSPPSAHNEQYF,TGTGCCAGCAGCCCACCTAGCGCTCACAATGAGCAGTACTTC
TRBV7-8,TRBJ2-7,.,.,CASSLGRVTYEQYF,TGTGCCAGCAGCTTAGGGCGGGTAACCTACGAGCAGTACTTC
TRBV20-1,TRBJ1-1,.,.,CSARGQGRVNTEAFF,TGCAGTGCTAGAGGCCAAGGGAGGGTGAACACTGAAGCTTTCTTT
TRBV7-2,TRBJ2-1,TRBD1,few,CASSPDRGKGNEQFF,TGTGCCAGCAGCCCGGACAGGGGGAAAGGCAATGAGCAGTTCTTC
TRBV4-1,TRBJ2-1,TRBD2,.,CASSRITSGGPNEQFF,TGCGCCAGCAGCCGCATTACTAGCGGGGGCCCGAATGAGCAGTTCTTC
TRBV4-1,TRBJ2-7,TRBD2,few,CASSQPTGTRHYEQYF,TGCGCCAGCAGTCAACCTACCGGGACTAGGCATTACGAGCAGTACTTC
TRBV5-1,TRBJ2-2,TRBD2,few,CASSLAVAGNTGELFF,TGCGCCAGCAGCTTGGCGGTAGCGGGAAACACCGGGGAGCTGTTTTTT
TRBV7-9,TRBJ1-2,.,few,CASSSQGGHYGYTF,TGTGCCAGCAGCTCGCAGGGCGGACACTATGGCTACACCTTC
TRBV14,TRBJ2-2,TRBD1,.,CASSQTGGLNTGELFF,TGTGCCAGCAGCCAAACAGGGGGATTAAACACCGGGGAGCTGTTTTTT
TRBV12-3/TRBV12-4,TRBJ2-1,.,.,CASSSATLLLNEQFF,TGTGCCAGCAGTTCAGCTACCCTCCTATTAAATGAGCAGTTCTTC
TRBV5-1,TRBJ2-3,TRBD2,many,CASIGLAFTDTQYF,TGCGCCAGCATTGGACTAGCTTTCACAGATACGCAGTATTTT
TRBV2,TRBJ1-1,.,.,CASSETRRLNTEAFF,TGTGCCAGCAGTGAGACCAGAAGATTAAACACTGAAGCTTTCTTT
TRBV4-2,TRBJ2-5,.,.,CASGQGYKETQYF,TGTGCCAGCGGCCAAGGGTACAAAGAGACCCAGTACTTC
TRBV14,TRBJ2-7,.,.,CASRRAASYEQYF,TGTGCCAGCAGGCGGGCGGCTTCCTACGAGCAGTACTTC
TRBV6-1,TRBJ2-1,TRBD1,.,CASSLRQGVRAGTSNEQFF,TGTGCCAGCAGCCTCCGACAGGGGGTGCGAGCGGGAACGAGTAATGAGCAGTTCTTC
TRBV12-3/TRBV12-4,TRBJ1-6,.,.,CASSPKPNSPLHF,TGTGCCAGCAGCCCAAAACCCAATTCACCCCTCCACTTT
TRBV28,TRBJ2-1,.,.,CASSLSFMNEQFF,TGTGCCAGCAGTTTATCCTTTATGAATGAGCAGTTCTTC
TRBV7-9,TRBJ2-5,.,.,CASSLYGGGPINNEQYF,TGTGCCAGCAGCTTATATGGCGGCGGACCGATTAACAATGAGCAGTACTTC
TRBV20-1,TRBJ2-7,TRBD2,.,CSAISGGVRYSEQYF,TGCAGTGCTATCAGCGGGGGGGTTAGGTACAGTGAGCAGTACTTC
TRBV20-1,TRBJ1-2,TRBD1,few,CSARDRGYDTF,TGCAGTGCTCGGGACAGGGGATATGACACCTTC
TRBV25-1,TRBJ2-1,TRBD1,once,CASTRQGAYNEQFF,TGTGCCAGCACACGACAGGGGGCCTACAATGAGCAGTTCTTC
TRBV9,TRBJ2-7,.,few,CASSVAQLSYEQYF,TGTGCCAGCAGCGTAGCTCAACTCTCCTACGAGCAGTACTTC
TRBV29-1,TRBJ1-2,.,many,CSVGGYSNGYTF,TGCAGCGTTGGGGGATATTCGAATGGCTACACCTTC
TRBV29-1,TRBJ1-2,.,.,CSVGGGGAGINNYGYTF,TGCAGCGTTGGAGGTGGGGGCGCGGGGATTAATAACTATGGCTACACCTTC
TRBV12-3/TRBV12-4,TRBJ2-3,.,.,CASHFGVTTDTQYF,TGTGCCAGCCACTTCGGGGTGACGACAGATACGCAGTATTTT
TRBV6-5,TRBJ1-1,.,few,CASSYKLGLEAFF,TGTGCCAGCAGTTACAAGTTAGGGCTTGAAGCTTTCTTT
TRBV11-1,TRBJ2-3,.,few,CASSARQVPDTQYF,TGTGCCAGCAGCGCCAGGCAGGTCCCAGATACGCAGTATTTT
TRBV28,TRBJ2-7,.,.,CASSSLWGSYEQYF,TGTGCCAGCAGCTCGCTTTGGGGATCCTACGAGCAGTACTTC
TRBV29-1,TRBJ2-1,TRBD2,.,CSVEGTLAGEGNGQFF,TGCAGCGTTGAAGGAACGCTAGCGGGAGAGGGCAATGGGCAGTTCTTC
TRBV20-1,TRBJ2-3,.,.,CSARDRGSPITIGLYF,TGCAGTGCTAGAGATCGAGGATCCCCAATCACCATCGGATTGTATTTT
TRBV20-1,TRBJ2-5,TRBD2,.,CSATIRLAGEETQYF,TGCAGTGCTACGATACGCCTAGCGGGAGAAGAGACCCAGTACTTC
TRBV7-9,TRBJ1-3,.,.,CASSSLEGWSSGNTIYF,TGTGCCAGCAGCTCCCTCGAGGGATGGTCCTCTGGAAACACCATATATTTT
TRBV24-1,TRBJ2-1,.,.,CATSDATSGLGNEQFF,TGTGCCACCAGTGACGCTACTTCTGGGCTAGGGAATGAGCAGTTCTTC
TRBV12-3/TRBV12-4,TRBJ2-7,.,.,CASGYGQTYEQYF,TGTGCCAGCGGCTACGGACAGACCTACGAGCAGTACTTC
TRBV2,TRBJ1-2,.,few,CASSEASGRLDGYTF,TGTGCCAGCAGTGAAGCATCGGGCAGGCTTGATGGCTACACCTTC
TRBV7-9,TRBJ1-6,.,few,CASSLATFEVSPLHF,TGTGCCAGCAGCTTAGCAACGTTTGAGGTTTCACCCCTCCACTTT
TRBV28,TRBJ2-1,TRBD2,.,CASSLLRGSDEQFF,TGTGCCAGCAGTTTACTTCGCGGGAGCGATGAGCAGTTCTTC
TRBV27,TRBJ2-5,.,once,CASGPGRETQYF,TGTGCCAGCGGACCAGGGCGAGAGACCCAGTACTTC
TRBV7-2,TRBJ1-3,.,.,CASLPTGSSGNTIYF,TGTGCCAGCCTCCCCACAGGGAGCTCTGGAAACACCATATATTTT
TRBV29-1,TRBJ2-7,TRBD1,.,CSVRRGTGGNEQYF,TGCAGCGTCCGCAGAGGGACAGGGGGCAACGAGCAGTACTTC
TRBV24-1,TRBJ1-2,.,few,CATSDSHSNYGYTF,TGTGCCACCAGTGACTCACACTCAAACTATGGCTACACCTTC
TRBV12-3/TRBV12-4,TRBJ2-1,TRBD2,many,CASSLRASGSYNEQFF,TGTGCCAGCAGTTTAAGGGCTAGCGGGAGCTACAATGAGCAGTTCTTC